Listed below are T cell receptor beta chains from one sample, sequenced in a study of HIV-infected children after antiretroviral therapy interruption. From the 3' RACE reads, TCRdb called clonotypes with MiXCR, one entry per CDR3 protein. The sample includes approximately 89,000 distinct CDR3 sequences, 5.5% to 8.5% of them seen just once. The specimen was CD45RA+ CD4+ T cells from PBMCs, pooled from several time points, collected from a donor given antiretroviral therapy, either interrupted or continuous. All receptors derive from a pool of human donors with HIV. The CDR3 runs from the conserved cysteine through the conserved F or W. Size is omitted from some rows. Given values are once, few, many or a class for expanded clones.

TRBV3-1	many	CASSQDSGKGQPQHF
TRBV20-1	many	CSALGRGDSGANVLTF
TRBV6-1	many	CASSHPRQASWEQYF
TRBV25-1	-	CASSGYSHTGELFF
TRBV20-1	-	CSARDLAGAGNEQFF
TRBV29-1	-	CSVGGQSGTYEQYF
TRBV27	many	CASRPTWAQDRRPFYNEQFF
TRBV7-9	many	CASSLVGLGSEQFF
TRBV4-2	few	CASSRSGGSNQPQHF
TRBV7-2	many	CASSAWTNTNNEQFF
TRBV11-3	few	CASSLTGTGGTEAFF
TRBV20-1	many	CSAEEGGNYTF
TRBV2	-	CASSVGREAKTQYF
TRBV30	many	CAWNQGTEKNIQYF
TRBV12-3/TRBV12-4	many	CASSSLRGGNQPQHF
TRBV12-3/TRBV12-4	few	CASSLIGPEAFF
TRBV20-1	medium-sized	CSVPGLAVNEQFF
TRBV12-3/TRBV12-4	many	CASSSRGLSYGYTF
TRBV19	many	CASSIRQGGSGNTIYF
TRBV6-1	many	CASSETRGWDTQYF
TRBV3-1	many	CASSPGTDHQPQHF
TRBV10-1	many	CASRGETQYF
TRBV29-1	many	CSVAPTGDYGYTF
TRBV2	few	CASSEREIYSNQPQHF
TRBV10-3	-	CAISDRGLSGANVLTF
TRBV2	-	CASNPQGLAGEQYF
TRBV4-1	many	CANRGQPLRLFF
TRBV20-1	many	CSAHPGGNTEAFF
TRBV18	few	CASSPQAFANTGELFF
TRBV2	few	CASSEEGAGAEAFF
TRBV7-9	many	CASSLAASTDTQYF
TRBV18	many	CASSLTRDGNTGELFF
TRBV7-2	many	CASSLGSYNSPLHF
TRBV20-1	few	CSALLAGGHRDTQYF
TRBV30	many	CAWSVLSSGGQYF
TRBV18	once	CASSPNRAFYNEQFF
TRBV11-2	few	CASSLALTGTDTQYF
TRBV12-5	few	CASGLDRSSANEQFF
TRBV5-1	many	CASSSTTRGGEQFF
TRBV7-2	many	CASSPRDLMNTEAFF
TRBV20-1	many	CSATEAGRGPNTEAFF
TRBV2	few	CASRMDGYEQYF
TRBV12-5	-	CASGLSRGSMNTEAFF
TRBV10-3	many	CAISYRGVTDTQYF
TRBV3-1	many	CASREGRDEQYF
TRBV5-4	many	CASSLGGGNGANVLTF
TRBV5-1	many	CANPLPDNENIQYF
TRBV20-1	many	CSARAGLVRETQYF
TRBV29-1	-	CSVEASGGWGEQFF
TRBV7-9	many	CASSSYRNTGELFF
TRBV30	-	CAWRAGGVEQFF
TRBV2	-	CASSRRDRDTEAFF
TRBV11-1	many	CASSFGQGVTEAFF
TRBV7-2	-	CASSYTDQPQHF
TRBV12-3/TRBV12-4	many	CASSQRQGGTNEKLFF
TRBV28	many	CASGGTRGYTF
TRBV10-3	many	CAIQGPGNTIYF